This T cell receptor beta chain was captured in a study of identical twins. TCRdb reprocessed the 5' RACE reads with MiXCR, giving one entry per CDR3 protein. The sample includes about 240,000 distinct CDR3 sequences, 6% to 8.5% of them seen just once. V was trimmed by 1 base and J by 3 bases, leaving 13 bases between them. Germline V gives CDR1 MGHRA, CDR2 YSYEKL. This CDR3 is built from 15 residues. This clonotype was counted at least ten times. These data are also associated with another study on yellow fever vaccine responses in identical twins.

This sequence was found in a woman aged 18 to 35 in good health. Sequencing was done on a sample of CD8+ T cells sorted from blood. The V gene is TRBV4-1, the J gene TRBJ2-7, with a possible D match to TRBD1 (6 bases). The CDR3 DNA follows: TGCGCCAGCAGCCAAGTAGGGGGAGAGAACTACGAGCAGTACGTC. Its translation is CASSQVGGENYEQYV.